This T cell receptor (beta chain) was identified in a study of T cell clonotyping in hematopoietic cell transplantation. Germline V gives CDR1 SEHNR, CDR2 FQNEAQ (reference sequence). This CDR3 is built from 13 residues. Trimming shortened V by 3 bases and J by 3 bases, and 9 bases separated the two germline ends. The assay was immunoSEQ multiplex PCR, and TCRdb's table has in-frame clones only and misses some. The sample carries several thousand clones, about 95% recorded once. V and J are TRBV7-9 and TRBJ2-7, with D uncertain. The material was peripheral blood mononuclear cells, obtained 30 days after allogeneic stem cell transplant. This receptor was taken from a male patient over 55 who had an allogeneic stem cell transplant from an unrelated donor, so T cells may come from the graft donor. Some clones in this sample may be carry-over from other donors' samples. The CDR3 DNA sequence: TGTGCCAGCAGCTTCCCTTCGAGCTACGAGCAGTACTTC. Protein sequence: CASSFPSSYEQYF.